What follows are 27 T cell receptor beta chains derived from one specimen sequenced in a study of blood T cell repertoires in COVID-19. Only in-frame clones appear in the TCRdb table, and some are missing; sequencing was by immunoSEQ multiplex PCR. The sample consists of some 430,000 clones, roughly 91% of them appearing once. The specimen was PBMCs or T cells enriched from blood (not recorded which). The origin of the receptors is a man younger than 35 who had recovered from COVID-19.

The rearrangement uses TRBV6-2 or TRBV6-3 and TRBJ2-7; 13 nucleotides line up with TRBD2. This CDR3 contains 16 residues. Looked up from germline, CDR1 is MNHEY and CDR2 is SVGEGT. V shed 5 bases and J 6 bases; nucleotides not matched to a gene: 10. The CDR3 loop reads CASSVRGTSGATEQYF. In nucleotides, the CDR3 is TGTGCCAGCAGTGTCCGCGGGACTAGCGGGGCAACCGAGCAGTACTTC.

The chain couples TRBV2 to TRBJ1-1; D not certain. The V and J ends lost 4 bases and 3 bases respectively, with 9 bases between them. This CDR3 comprises 13 residues. The V gene's germline CDR1 is SNHLY and CDR2 FYNNEI. The CDR3 loop is CASSVVQDTEAFF. CDR3 nucleotides: TGTGCCAGCAGTGTTGTGCAGGACACTGAAGCTTTCTTT.

This clone was seen once. The chain links TRBV15 to TRBJ2-5; TRBD2 aligns across 9 bases. CDR1 is LNHNV and CDR2 is YYDKDF in the germline V gene (reference sequence). This CDR3 comprises 14 residues. V lost 5 bases to trimming and J lost 4 bases; unmatched junction nucleotides: 5. The CDR3 protein is CATSPRTSAETQYF. As DNA, the CDR3 is TGTGCCACCAGCCCCCGGACTAGCGCAGAGACCCAGTACTTC.

V usage is TRBV10-2 and J usage is TRBJ1-1; D uncertain. There are 11 residues in the CDR3. V was clipped by 9 bases and J by 0 bases, with 5 bases between them. Germline-derived CDR1 and CDR2 are WSHSY and SAAADI. The CDR3, as DNA: TGCGCCAGTCAAATGAACACTGAAGCTTTCTTT. Its translation: CASQMNTEAFF.

The rearrangement joins TRBV7-9 to TRBJ1-1; tentative D call: TRBD1 (6 bases). CDR3 size: 13 residues. V was shortened by 4 bases and J by 2 bases, with 8 bases between the two germline ends. The germline gives CDR1 SEHNR, CDR2 FQNEAQ (reference sequence). The CDR3 coding sequence is TGTGCCAGCAGCTGGGACATAAACACTGAAGCTTTCTTT. Its translation is CASSWDINTEAFF.

CDR3 nucleotide sequence: TGTGCCAGCAGCTTGGGGCAGAACTATGGCTACACCTTC. It translates to CASSLGQNYGYTF. The rearrangement uses TRBV5-8 and TRBJ1-2; D is unclear. The CDR3 extends over 13 amino acids. Trimming pared 0 bases from V and 2 bases from J, leaving 5 bases between. CDR1 SGHTS and CDR2 YDEGEE come from the germline V gene. Based on the CDR3 plus reference TRBV5-8 and TRBJ1-2, the full variable domain is EAGVTQSPTHLIKTRGQQATLRCSPISGHTSVYWYQQALGLGLQFLLWYDEGEERNRGNFPPRFSGRQFPNYSSELNVNALELEDSALYLCASSLGQNYGYTFGSGTRLTVV.

This clone was counted a single time. V is TRBV30 and J is TRBJ2-7; D is possibly TRBD1 (6 bases). Trimming shortened V by 0 bases and J by 4 bases, and 10 bases separated the two germline ends. Germline-derived CDR1 and CDR2 are GTSNPN and SVGIG (reference sequence). The CDR3 is made up of 13 amino acids. The CDR3: CAWSVLQGYEQYF. The CDR3 DNA is TGTGCCTGGAGTGTATTACAGGGTTACGAGCAGTACTTC.

The genes are TRBV10-3 and TRBJ1-5; unclear D gene. This CDR3 contains 13 residues. V was pared by 8 bases and J by 6 bases, with 14 bases between. Germline V gives CDR1 ENHRY, CDR2 SYGVKD. The CDR3 coding sequence is TGTGCCATCGCCCTGGGCGGAGGTCAGCCCCAGCATTTT. It codes for CAIALGGGQPQHF.

The chain carries TRBV5-1 and TRBJ1-4; no firm D call. The CDR3 consists of 17 residues. Per the germline V gene, CDR1 is SGHRS and CDR2 is YFSETQ. V was clipped by 5 bases and J by 0 bases, with 17 bases between them. CDR3 protein: CASRSASTAATNEKLFF. The CDR3 DNA follows: TGCGCCAGCAGATCGGCTTCCACAGCTGCAACTAATGAAAAACTGTTTTTT. The full variable domain, rest sourced from reference TRBV5-1 and TRBJ1-4, is KAGVTQTPRYLIKTRGQQVTLSCSPISGHRSVSWYQQTPGQGLQFLFEYFSETQRNKGNFPGRFSGRQFSNSRSEMNVSTLELGDSALYLCASRSASTAATNEKLFFGSGTQLSVL.

The rearrangement joins TRBV11-2 to TRBJ2-7; D is unresolved. Germline V CDR1 and CDR2: SGHAT, FQNNGV. The V gene lost 3 bases and the J gene lost 5 bases, with 14 bases spanning the gap. The CDR3 runs to 14 residues. CDR3 in amino acids: CASSFSTGNHEQYF. As DNA, the CDR3 is TGTGCCAGCAGCTTTAGTACGGGTAACCACGAGCAGTACTTC.

The chain couples TRBV3-1 (or the pseudogene TRBV3-2) to TRBJ2-1, with a possible D match to TRBD2 (7 bases). V dropped 0 bases and J dropped 7 bases, with 25 bases sitting between them. Germline CDR1 LGHDT, CDR2 YNNKEL (reference sequence). The CDR3 is made up of 19 amino acids. The CDR3 loop is CASSQDRSTSQAGTNEQFF. CDR3 nucleotide sequence: TGTGCCAGCAGCCAAGACAGGTCGACTTCACAAGCGGGGACAAATGAGCAGTTCTTC.

The chain uses TRBV3-1 (or the pseudogene TRBV3-2) and TRBJ2-2; 9 nucleotides line up with TRBD1. CDR3 length equals 17 residues. Germline V gene lookup returns CDR1 LGHDT and CDR2 YNNKEL (reference sequence). The V segment lost 4 bases and the J segment 6 bases; nucleotides outside the gene matches: 12. As DNA, the CDR3 is TGTGCCAGCAGCCGAGAGTCCGGGACAGGGTATGCCGGGGAGCTGTTTTTT. Translated, it gives CASSRESGTGYAGELFF.

This chain links TRBV19 with TRBJ1-1; 11 bases are a match to TRBD1. CDR1 is LNHDA, CDR2 SQIVND, per germline (reference sequence). V was clipped by 4 bases and J by 4 bases; unmatched bases: 8. CDR3 length: 16 residues. As DNA, the CDR3 is TGTGCCAGTAGTAGACCGGACAGGGGGCGAGGCACTGAAGCTTTCTTT. This encodes CASSRPDRGRGTEAFF.

This rearrangement joins TRBV9 to TRBJ2-3; no firm D call. The V gene lost 4 bases and the J gene lost 6 bases, with 15 bases spanning the gap. Germline CDR1 is SGDLS and CDR2 is YYNGEE. The CDR3 runs to 14 residues. As DNA, the CDR3 is TGTGCCAGCAGCCCCCACACAGCACAGGATACGCAGTATTTT. Its translation is CASSPHTAQDTQYF.

This chain uses TRBV6-5 with TRBJ1-5; 7 bases are a match to TRBD1. With 6 bases clipped from V and 6 bases from J, the junction kept 8 bases outside the gene matches. The length of the CDR3 is 14 residues. Germline CDR1 is MNHEY and CDR2 is SVGAGI. This CDR3 is CASSASGGGQPQHF. DNA of the CDR3: TGTGCCAGCAGCGCCTCAGGGGGAGGTCAGCCCCAGCATTTT.

The V call is TRBV10-3, the J call TRBJ1-1, with D maybe TRBD1 (6 bases). With 6 bases removed from V and 5 bases from J, the gap between germline ends came to 16 bases. Germline assignment: CDR1 ENHRY and CDR2 SYGVKD. The CDR3 has 14 residues. In DNA, the CDR3 is TGTGCCATCAGGGGCGACAGGCAAGAAACTGAAGCTTTCTTT. Its protein product is CAIRGDRQETEAFF.

CDR3 sequence: CASSQKTGAYGYTF. In DNA form, the CDR3 reads TGTGCCAGCAGCCAGAAGACAGGGGCCTATGGCTACACCTTC. The rearrangement joins TRBV14 to TRBJ1-2; 8 bases fit TRBD1. Germline CDR1 reads SGHDN; CDR2 reads FVKESK. This CDR3 spans 14 amino acids. The trim removed 3 bases at V and 4 bases at J, leaving 4 bases unmatched.

The J gene is TRBJ2-1, the V gene TRBV1; the table's TRBD1 call for D was not verified on the DNA. TRBV1 is classified as a pseudogene. The CDR3 is made up of 19 amino acids. CDR3 nucleotides: TGCACCAGCAGCCAATATGTGGGCCAAACCCTAGGGGTTTACAATGAGCAGTTCTTC. Translating it yields CTSSQYVGQTLGVYNEQFF.

CDR3 DNA: TGTGCCAGCAGCAAACAGGGCAACTATAGCAATCAGCCCCAGCATTTT. Residues: CASSKQGNYSNQPQHF. The chain combines TRBV21-1 with TRBJ1-5; the table assigns TRBD1, which was not confirmed against the DNA. TRBV21-1 is recorded as a pseudogene. There are 16 residues in the CDR3.

In DNA form, the CDR3 reads TGTGCCAGCGGGGCCCGGGACATGGGGAACACTGAAGCTTTCTTT. It yields the protein CASGARDMGNTEAFF. The rearrangement joins TRBV2 to TRBJ1-1; tentatively, D is TRBD1 (6 bases). The V gene lost 8 bases and the J gene lost 1 base, with 17 bases spanning the gap. The CDR3 has 15 amino acids. Looked up from germline, CDR1 is SNHLY and CDR2 is FYNNEI.

This clone was detected only once. The chain has TRBV9 and TRBJ2-1; no clear D gene. V gave up 4 bases and J gave up 7 bases, with 15 bases separating them. Germline CDR1 and CDR2: SGDLS and YYNGEE. The CDR3 spans 14 residues. CDR3 in DNA: TGTGCCAGCAGCCCACAGACAAATTCTAATGAGCAGTTCTTC. This encodes CASSPQTNSNEQFF.

This clone was recorded only once. The chain employs TRBV5-1 and TRBJ1-5; maybe TRBD1 (5 bases). V was trimmed by 9 bases and J by 0 bases, leaving 19 bases between them. The CDR3 consists of 16 residues. The germline gives CDR1 SGHRS, CDR2 YFSETQ. CDR3 in DNA: TGCGCCACCCTGATGACAGCACGCTATAGCAATCAGCCCCAGCATTTT. Its translation is CATLMTARYSNQPQHF.

This sequence joins TRBV2 and TRBJ1-1; D is undetermined. Trimming removed 5 bases at V and 2 bases at J, with 9 bases between. The germline V gene has CDR1 SNHLY and CDR2 FYNNEI. The CDR3 is 13 residues long. The CDR3 nucleotides are TGTGCCAGCAGTCGGGGTCCCAACACTGAAGCTTTCTTT. Translated: CASSRGPNTEAFF.

The chain employs TRBV2 and TRBJ1-1; D is unresolved. Germline-derived CDR1 and CDR2 are SNHLY and FYNNEI. Trimming cost V 5 bases and J 1 base, with 11 bases left between them. The CDR3 is 14 residues long. The CDR3 spells CASSPTHRNTEAFF. CDR3 coding DNA: TGTGCCAGCAGTCCAACACACAGGAACACTGAAGCTTTCTTT.

In DNA, the CDR3 is TGTGCCAGTAGTCTCGCCGCCCGGACAGGGCCTCAGAGGCCTCATTCACCCCTCCACTTT. Its protein is CASSLAARTGPQRPHSPLHF. The V call is TRBV19, the J call TRBJ1-6; 8 bases line up with TRBD1. CDR1 is LNHDA, CDR2 SQIVND, per germline (reference sequence). The CDR3 runs to 20 residues. V lost 5 bases and J lost 8; bases outside the gene matches: 23.

The chain joins TRBV19 to TRBJ1-1; the D gene is possibly TRBD1 (5 bases). V shed 4 bases and J shed 1 base, with 13 bases lying between them. There are 15 residues in the CDR3. Germline CDR1 is LNHDA and CDR2 is SQIVND (reference sequence). In DNA form, the CDR3 reads TGTGCCAGTAGTAATTTCGGGCAGGGGAACACTGAAGCTTTCTTT. It is translated as CASSNFGQGNTEAFF.

The chain couples TRBV12-3 or TRBV12-4 to TRBJ2-7; the D is unclear. V gave up 8 bases and J gave up 4 bases, with 9 bases separating them. CDR3 size: 11 residues. The CDR3 nucleotides are TGTGCCAGCCGACTTAATTACGAGCAGTACTTC. Its translation: CASRLNYEQYF.